This T cell receptor (beta chain) is drawn from a study of type 1 and type 2 diabetes patients. Across the whole study: Participants included type 1 and type 2 diabetes patients plus nondiabetic controls.

General study findings and limits: Unmatched age and gender across groups might bias interpretation.

As concerns this clonotype: Its matching antigen is unknown.

Each diabetic donor fulfilled classification criteria for either type 1 or type 2. Peripheral blood, about 9.7 milliliters per participant, was collected. PCR was run on genomic DNA. Multiplex PCR with 30 forward and 13 reverse primers amplified the TCR beta CDR3. TCRdb processed the multiplex PCR reads anew with MiXCR; each CDR3 protein has one entry. Among approximately 260,000 distinct CDR3 sequences listed, over 45% were seen once. The sequenced material came from peripheral blood mononuclear cells (PBMCs). The TCR sequence derives from a man between 18 and 35 years old with type 2 diabetes.

CDR3 sequence: CATAVWSQHF. For the CDR3, the DNA is TGTGCCACCGCCGTGTGGAGCCAGCATTTT. V usage is TRBV24-1 and J usage is TRBJ1-5; unclear D gene. The CDR3 runs 10 residues. With 9 bases removed from V and 12 bases from J, the gap between germline ends came to 11 bases. CDR1 is KGHDR, CDR2 SFDVKD, per germline.